These 18 T cell receptor beta chains came from one sample sequenced in a study of blood T cell repertoires in COVID-19. Profiling relied on immunoSEQ multiplex PCR, and the TCRdb table lists in-frame clones only, not all of them. The top ten clones hold around 3.9% of a sample with roughly 70,000 clones, roughly 88% of them seen once. Sample: peripheral blood. Receptors were obtained from an older man with acute or convalescent COVID-19.

The sample holds one count of this clone. The chain has TRBV2 and TRBJ1-2; 7 bases map to TRBD1. CDR1 is SNHLY, CDR2 FYNNEI, per germline. Germline trimming cut 6 bases from V and 4 bases from J; bases unmatched to any gene: 8. The CDR3 contains 14 residues. The CDR3 DNA sequence: TGTGCCAGCAGCCCCCGCCGGGACAGCTATGGCTACACCTTC. Its translation: CASSPRRDSYGYTF.

The V and J genes are TRBV11-1 and TRBJ1-2; no firm D call. CDR1 and CDR2 from the germline V gene are SGHAT and FQDESV (reference sequence). The length of the CDR3 is 15 residues. The V gene lost 6 bases and the J gene lost 3 bases, with 17 bases spanning the gap. CDR3 DNA: TGTGCCAGCAGGCCTCGGGTCCCCTTGGACTATGGCTACACCTTC. Its translation: CASRPRVPLDYGYTF.

The chain carries TRBV20-1 and TRBJ2-1; 7 bases are shared with TRBD1. The CDR3 has 15 amino acids. V gave up 3 bases and J gave up 2 bases; unmatched junction bases: 7. Germline V gene data show CDR1 as DFQATT and CDR2 as SNEGSKA (reference sequence). The CDR3 sequence: CSASWVQGAYNEQFF. CDR3 bases: TGCAGTGCTAGTTGGGTCCAGGGGGCCTACAATGAGCAGTTCTTC.

The V and J genes are TRBV29-1 and TRBJ1-5; tentative D call: TRBD1 (5 bases). Germline-derived CDR1 and CDR2 are SQVTM and ANQGSEA. The V gene lost 6 bases and the J gene lost 6 bases, with 15 bases spanning the gap. This CDR3 comprises 13 residues. CDR3 DNA: TGCAGCGTGGCTCAGGGAGGTGGTCAGCCCCAGCATTTT. The encoded protein is CSVAQGGGQPQHF.

This clone was counted a single time. The J gene is TRBJ1-5, the V gene TRBV28; 8 bases align to TRBD1. The CDR3 spans 14 residues. The germline CDR1 and CDR2 sequences are MDHEN and SYDVKM. V lost 6 bases to trimming and J lost 2 bases; unmatched junction nucleotides: 3. CDR3 protein: CASSQTGGNQPQHF. The CDR3 bases are TGTGCCAGCAGCCAGACAGGGGGCAATCAGCCCCAGCATTTT. Full variable domain (missing parts from reference TRBV28 and TRBJ1-5): DVKVTQSSRYLVKRTGEKVFLECVQDMDHENMFWYRQDPGLGLRLIYFSYDVKMKEKGDIPEGYSVSREKKERFSLILESASTNQTSMYLCASSQTGGNQPQHFGDGTRLSIL.

The J gene is TRBJ1-6, the V gene TRBV27, with 7 positions matching TRBD1. Per germline, CDR1 MNHEY and CDR2 SMNVEV (reference sequence). Trimming at V came to 5 bases and at J to 9 bases, leaving 4 bases not matched to a gene. This CDR3 region has 13 residues. The CDR3 reads CASSARQGSPLHF. Written as DNA, the CDR3 is TGTGCCAGCAGTGCCCGACAGGGTTCACCCCTCCACTTT.

The chain links TRBV21-1 to TRBJ2-7; the D segment call TRBD1 is taken from the table without a DNA check. TRBV21-1 is noted as a pseudogene. The CDR3 totals 16 residues. The CDR3 nucleotides read TGTGCCAGCAGCACAAAGGGGGGACAGCCAGACTACGAGCAGTACTTC. This sequence encodes CASSTKGGQPDYEQYF.

The CDR3 nucleotides are TGTGCCAGCTCACCACAGTCGGGGGGGGTGAACACTGAAGCTTTCTTT. Protein: CASSPQSGGVNTEAFF. The chain has TRBV18 and TRBJ1-1; D might be TRBD1 (5 bases). Germline-derived CDR1 and CDR2 are KGHSH and LQKENI. This CDR3 is built from 16 residues. The germline V and J ends were trimmed by 1 base and 0 bases, with 12 bases remaining between them.

This clone was observed a single time. V gene TRBV19 combines with J gene TRBJ1-1; 8 positions agree with TRBD1. Trimming at V came to 6 bases and at J to 6 bases, leaving 12 bases not matched to a gene. CDR3 length: 15 residues. Germline CDR1 LNHDA, CDR2 SQIVND (reference sequence). The CDR3 sequence: CASSPLPGQGPEAFF. The CDR3 bases are TGTGCCAGTAGCCCCCTCCCCGGACAGGGCCCTGAAGCTTTCTTT.

This clone was detected only once. CDR3 DNA: TGTGCCAGCAGCAAATCGGGAGACAGAGTTCCATACAATGAGCAGTTCTTC. Its protein is CASSKSGDRVPYNEQFF. This chain connects TRBV21-1 to TRBJ2-1; the D call of TRBD2 is as the table states it, not checked on the DNA. TRBV21-1 is given as a pseudogene. The CDR3 loop spans 17 amino acids.

The chain is built from TRBV5-4 and TRBJ2-3; 10 positions match TRBD2. The V gene end was trimmed by 0 bases and the J gene end by 11 bases; junction bases not matched to a gene: 6. CDR1 is SGHNT and CDR2 is YYREEE in the germline V gene (reference sequence). The CDR3 runs to 14 residues. The CDR3 DNA reads TGTGCCAGCAGCTTGGAACTAGCGGGGCGGGAGCAGTATTTT. It is translated as CASSLELAGREQYF.

The rearrangement joins TRBV6-2 or TRBV6-3 to TRBJ2-7; unclear D gene. The germline CDR1 and CDR2 sequences are MNHEY and SVGEGT. Trimming stripped 0 bases from V and 2 bases from J, with 23 bases between. The length of the CDR3 is 19 residues. The CDR3 loop reads CASSYSNLGQVTDPYEQYF. DNA of the CDR3: TGTGCCAGCAGTTACTCTAACCTCGGTCAGGTCACCGACCCCTACGAGCAGTACTTC.

This sequence joins TRBV6-5 and TRBJ2-7; TRBD1 aligns across 8 bases. CDR3 length: 14 amino acids. After removal of 5 bases from V and 3 bases from J, the junction contained 6 bases not matched to a gene. Germline loops: CDR1 MNHEY, CDR2 SVGAGI. In DNA, the CDR3 is TGTGCCAGCAGTCCTCAGGGACAGGACTACGAGCAGTACTTC. As protein: CASSPQGQDYEQYF.

This clone was counted once. The chain is built from TRBV5-1 and TRBJ1-3, with D maybe TRBD1 (6 bases). This CDR3 spans 14 amino acids. Per germline, CDR1 SGHRS and CDR2 YFSETQ. Trimming cost V 4 bases and J 3 bases, with 11 bases left between them. CDR3 bases: TGCGCCAGCAGCCTGACAGGATTTGGAAACACCATATATTTT. It codes for CASSLTGFGNTIYF.

V is TRBV28 and J is TRBJ1-5, with unresolved D. V lost 4 bases and J 2 bases, leaving 18 bases between the germline ends. Germline CDR1 is MDHEN and CDR2 is SYDVKM. The CDR3 contains 17 residues. CDR3 protein: CASSSREWLEGNQPQHF. DNA for the CDR3: TGTGCCAGCAGTTCCCGGGAGTGGCTTGAGGGCAATCAGCCCCAGCATTTT. Looking up the rest from reference TRBV28 and TRBJ1-5 gives the full variable domain: DVKVTQSSRYLVKRTGEKVFLECVQDMDHENMFWYRQDPGLGLRLIYFSYDVKMKEKGDIPEGYSVSREKKERFSLILESASTNQTSMYLCASSSREWLEGNQPQHFGDGTRLSIL.

The V gene is TRBV18, the J gene TRBJ1-3; TRBD1 matches 10 bases. Germline CDR1 and CDR2: KGHSH and LQKENI. CDR3 length: 16 residues. V lost 1 base and J lost 9; bases outside the gene matches: 9. In nucleotides, the CDR3 is TGTGCCAGCTCACCACTCTCCGGGACAGGGGCTGCCACCATATATTTT. Its translation: CASSPLSGTGAATIYF.

This clone has only one observation. In DNA, the CDR3 is TGTGCCAGCTCACCTCTAGCTGCGGGGAGCCCCTCTGGGGCCAACGTCCTGACTTTC. It yields the protein CASSPLAAGSPSGANVLTF. The J gene is TRBJ2-6, the V gene TRBV18, with a tentative D call TRBD2 (6 bases). Trimming shortened V by 3 bases and J by 0 bases, and 18 bases separated the two germline ends. The CDR3 spans 19 residues. The germline V gene has CDR1 KGHSH and CDR2 LQKENI. The full variable domain, completed using reference TRBV18 and TRBJ2-6, is NAGVMQNPRHLVRRRGQEARLRCSPMKGHSHVYWYRQLPEEGLKFMVYLQKENIIDESGMPKERFSAEFPKEGPSILRIQQVVRGDSAAYFCASSPLAAGSPSGANVLTFGAGSRLTVL.

V usage is TRBV6-2 or TRBV6-3 and J usage is TRBJ1-2, with 10 positions matching TRBD1. The CDR3 contains 12 residues. CDR1 is MNHEY, CDR2 SVGEGT, per germline. The V gene end was trimmed by 2 bases and the J gene end by 11 bases; junction bases not matched to a gene: 2. CDR3 sequence reads: CASSYVGQGYTF. CDR3 DNA: TGTGCCAGCAGTTACGTGGGACAGGGGTACACCTTC.